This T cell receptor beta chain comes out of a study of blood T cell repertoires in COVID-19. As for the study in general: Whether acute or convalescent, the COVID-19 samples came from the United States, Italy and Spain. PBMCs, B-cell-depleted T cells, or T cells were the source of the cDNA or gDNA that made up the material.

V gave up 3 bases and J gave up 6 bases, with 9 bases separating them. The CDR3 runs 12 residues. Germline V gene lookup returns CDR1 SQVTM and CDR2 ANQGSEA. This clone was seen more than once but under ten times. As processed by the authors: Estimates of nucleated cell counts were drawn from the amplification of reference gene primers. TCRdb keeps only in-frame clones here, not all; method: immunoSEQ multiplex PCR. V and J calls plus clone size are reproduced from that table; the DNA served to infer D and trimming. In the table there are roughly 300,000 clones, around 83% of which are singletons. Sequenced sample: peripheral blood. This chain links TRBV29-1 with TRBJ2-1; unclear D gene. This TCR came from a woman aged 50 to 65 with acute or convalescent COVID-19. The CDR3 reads CSVDPAGNEQFF. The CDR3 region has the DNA TGCAGCGTTGACCCTGCCGGCAATGAGCAGTTCTTC.